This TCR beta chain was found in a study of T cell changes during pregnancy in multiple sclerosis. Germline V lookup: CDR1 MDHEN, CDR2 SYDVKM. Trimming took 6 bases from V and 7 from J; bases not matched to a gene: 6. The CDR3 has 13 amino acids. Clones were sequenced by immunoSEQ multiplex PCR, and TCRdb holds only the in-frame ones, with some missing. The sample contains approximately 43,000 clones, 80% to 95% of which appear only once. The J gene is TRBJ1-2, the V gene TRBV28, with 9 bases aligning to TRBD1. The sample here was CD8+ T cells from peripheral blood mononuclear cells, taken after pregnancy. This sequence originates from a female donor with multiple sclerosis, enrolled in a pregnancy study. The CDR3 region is CASSQTGGGGYTF. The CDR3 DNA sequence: TGTGCCAGCAGCCAAACAGGGGGCGGTGGCTACACCTTC.